Listed below are T cell receptor beta chains from one sample, sequenced in a study of immune heterogeneity within non-small cell lung tumors. TCRdb re-analysed the multiplex PCR reads in MiXCR, keeping a single row per CDR3 protein. The data show over 8,000 distinct CDR3 sequences, around a sixth seen once. Sequencing used lung tumor tissue. The receptors were sampled from a middle-aged man with non-small cell lung cancer. Both conserved end residues are part of each CDR3. Fields, in order: clone size, J gene, V gene, D gene, CDR3 protein, CDR3 DNA. A D gene is named only where the DNA matches it firmly. Clone size is not always given. Where it is, it says once, few, many or a class for expanded clones.

>many|TRBJ2-4|TRBV6-4|NA
CASSDSEGLAKNIQYF
TGTGCCAGCAGTGACTCTGAGGGATTAGCCAAAAACATTCAGTACTTC
>medium-sized|TRBJ2-7|TRBV20-1|TRBD1
CSAHRQGTSYEQYF
TGCAGTGCTCACCGACAGGGAACCTCCTACGAGCAGTACTTC
>many|TRBJ2-3|TRBV2|TRBD1
CASSVDRGPDTQYF
TGTGCCAGCAGTGTGGACAGGGGCCCAGATACGCAGTATTTT
>many|TRBJ2-7|TRBV2|NA
CASRGQLHEQYF
TGTGCCAGCCGCGGACAGCTCCACGAGCAGTACTTC
>NA|TRBJ2-3|TRBV7-9|TRBD1
CASSLVGQGSDTQYF
TGTGCCAGCAGCTTAGTGGGACAGGGCTCTGATACGCAGTATTTT
>many|TRBJ2-1|TRBV5-8|NA
CASSLPWGVGLSYNEQFF
TGTGCCAGCAGCTTGCCCTGGGGGGTAGGGCTCTCCTACAATGAGCAGTTCTTC
>many|TRBJ2-7|TRBV5-1|NA
CASPQGPGNTYEQYF
TGCGCCAGCCCACAAGGGCCAGGGAATACCTACGAGCAGTACTTC
>many|TRBJ2-7|TRBV11-3|NA
CASSLAATHSYEQYF
TGTGCCAGCAGCTTAGCGGCCACGCACTCCTACGAGCAGTACTTC
>NA|TRBJ2-1|TRBV5-8|TRBD1
CASSLVDRMHNEQFF
TGTGCCAGCAGCTTGGTGGACAGGATGCACAATGAGCAGTTCTTC
>many|TRBJ1-1|TRBV11-2|NA
CASSFGRGTIMNTEAFF
TGTGCCAGCAGCTTTGGCAGGGGAACTATCATGAACACTGAAGCTTTCTTT
>many|TRBJ1-5|TRBV10-3|NA
CAISESWGSQPQHF
TGTGCCATCAGTGAGTCGTGGGGGAGTCAGCCCCAGCATTTT
>NA|TRBJ2-3|TRBV12-3/TRBV12-4|TRBD1
CASSYPGTGVYTDTQYF
TGTGCCAGCAGTTACCCCGGGACAGGGGTATACACAGATACGCAGTATTTT
>few|TRBJ2-4|TRBV29-1|NA
CSVVWGVGKNIQYF
TGCAGCGTTGTATGGGGGGTAGGCAAAAACATTCAGTACTTC
>NA|TRBJ2-3|TRBV28|NA
CASILGGQGWIVTDTQYF
NA
>many|TRBJ2-3|TRBV2|TRBD2
CARWGGSDTQYF
TGTGCCAGATGGGGGGGTTCAGATACGCAGTATTTT
>medium-sized|TRBJ2-6|TRBV24-1|NA
CATSDRFVLTF
TGTGCCACCAGTGATCGGTTCGTCCTGACTTTC
>many|TRBJ1-4|TRBV9|NA
CASSVDSTNEKLFF
TGTGCCAGCAGCGTCGACAGCACTAATGAAAAACTGTTTTTT
>many|TRBJ1-6|TRBV28|NA
CASSFRSPLHF
TGTGCCAGCAGTTTCCGTTCACCCCTCCACTTT
>NA|TRBJ1-2|TRBV2|TRBD1
CASSEETGFLNYGYTF
TGTGCCAGCAGTGAGGAGACAGGGTTCCTTAACTATGGCTACACCTTC
>many|TRBJ1-2|TRBV7-9|TRBD1
CASSRREDRETNYGYTF
TGTGCCAGCAGCCGAAGGGAAGACAGGGAAACTAACTATGGCTACACCTTC
>medium-sized|TRBJ1-2|TRBV6-2/TRBV6-3|NA
CASSSQYGYTF
TGTGCCAGCAGTTCCCAATATGGCTACACCTTC